Listed below are T cell receptor beta chains from one sample, sequenced in a study of blood T cell repertoires in COVID-19. Profiled with immunoSEQ multiplex PCR; TCRdb holds only in-frame clones, not every one. The repertoire consists of approximately 140,000 clones, with over 75% occurring once and the leading ten covering about 10%. Sequences were obtained from peripheral blood. The receptors originated from a man in his sixties with active or convalescent COVID-19. The CDR3 runs from the conserved cysteine through the conserved F or W. D genes are given only for firm matches. Expanded clones are given a class, and other clones once, few, many or no size at all.

TRBJ1-6 . TRBV4-3 . CASSQEAAFQRSPLHF TGCGCCAGCAGCCAAGAGGCGGCTTTCCAGCGTTCACCCCTCCACTTT
TRBJ2-7 . TRBV12-3/TRBV12-4 . CASSSSSEQYF TGTGCCAGCAGTTCTAGTTCCGAGCAGTACTTC
TRBJ2-1 TRBD2 TRBV9 once CASSLAGSSYNEQFF TGTGCCAGCAGTTTAGCGGGGAGCTCCTACAATGAGCAGTTCTTC
TRBJ2-7 . TRBV18 . CASSPGASYEQYF TGTGCCAGCTCACCAGGAGCTTCCTACGAGCAGTACTTC
TRBJ2-7 . TRBV28 . CASSLAGGAYEQYF TGTGCCAGCAGTTTAGCCGGCGGAGCCTACGAGCAGTACTTC
TRBJ1-2 . TRBV5-1 . CASSSEGRSGYTF TGCGCCAGCAGCTCGGAGGGTCGTAGTGGCTACACCTTC
TRBJ1-2 . TRBV29-1 once CSGEQGSNYGYTF TGCAGCGGTGAACAGGGATCTAACTATGGCTACACCTTC
TRBJ2-1 TRBD1 TRBV25-1 once CASSRQGNEQFF TGTGCCAGCAGCCGACAGGGCAATGAGCAGTTCTTC
TRBJ1-5 TRBD1 TRBV2 . CASSGRDRYSNNQPQHF TGTGCCAGCAGTGGGCGGGACAGGTATTCTAACAATCAGCCCCAGCATTTT
TRBJ1-5 . TRBV28 once CASSLRNQPQHF TGTGCCAGCAGTTTACGGAATCAGCCCCAGCATTTT
TRBJ1-1 . TRBV7-9 . CASSASRTEAFF TGTGCCAGCAGCGCATCTAGGACTGAAGCTTTCTTT
TRBJ2-2 TRBD2 TRBV19 . CASSIEVAGGPSGELFF TGTGCCAGTAGTATAGAAGTAGCGGGAGGGCCCTCCGGGGAGCTGTTTTTT
TRBJ2-7 TRBD2 TRBV6-5 . CASSPSGRGYEQYF TGTGCCAGCAGTCCTTCGGGGCGGGGGTACGAGCAGTACTTC
TRBJ1-5 . TRBV27 . CASRFGGGPYSNQPQHF TGTGCCAGCAGATTCGGCGGGGGTCCTTATAGCAATCAGCCCCAGCATTTT
TRBJ2-1 . TRBV28 . CASSLTHGEQFF TGTGCCAGCAGTTTAACCCACGGTGAGCAGTTCTTC
TRBJ2-5 TRBD2 TRBV25-1 few CASSEFEGGWETQYF TGTGCCAGCAGTGAATTCGAGGGAGGGTGGGAGACCCAGTACTTC
TRBJ2-5 . TRBV6-5 . CASSRKQGGRETQYF TGTGCCAGCAGCCGAAAACAGGGGGGGCGAGAGACCCAGTACTTC
TRBJ2-1 . TRBV5-5 . CASSLVLYNEQFF TGTGCCAGCAGCTTGGTACTCTACAATGAGCAGTTCTTC
TRBJ2-7 TRBD1 TRBV29-1 . CSVEGQGAAEQYF TGCAGCGTAGAAGGACAGGGGGCTGCCGAGCAGTACTTC
TRBJ2-3 . TRBV5-8 . CASSRRARSDPDTQYF TGTGCCAGCAGCCGGAGGGCGCGGTCGGACCCAGATACGCAGTATTTT
TRBJ2-3 TRBD1 TRBV7-9 . CASSPPLGRGPDTQYF TGTGCCAGCAGCCCACCGTTGGGCAGGGGGCCAGATACGCAGTATTTT
TRBJ2-7 . TRBV7-2 . CASSSLNEQYF TGTGCCAGCAGTTCCTTAAACGAGCAGTACTTC
TRBJ1-1 TRBD1 TRBV5-6 . CASSISDRGRTEAFF TGTGCCAGCAGCATTTCGGACAGGGGACGGACTGAAGCTTTCTTT
TRBJ2-3 . TRBV28 . CASRPVISTDTQYF TGTGCCAGCCGCCCGGTCATATCTACAGATACGCAGTATTTT
TRBJ1-2 . TRBV11-2 . CASSPDSYGYTF TGTGCCAGCAGTCCGGACAGCTATGGCTACACCTTC
TRBJ1-3 . TRBV9 . CASSPGGSSGNTIYF TGTGCCAGCAGCCCCGGGGGGAGCTCTGGAAACACCATATATTTT
TRBJ1-2 . TRBV9 few CASRAPGGNYGYTF TGTGCCAGCAGAGCCCCGGGGGGCAACTATGGCTACACCTTC
TRBJ2-7 . TRBV11-2 . CASSAIGGLAPHEQYF TGTGCCAGCAGCGCGATAGGGGGTCTTGCCCCACACGAGCAGTACTTC
TRBJ1-5 TRBD1 TRBV7-9 . CASRPGGAGDDQPQHF TGTGCCAGCAGGCCAGGGGGCGCGGGAGATGATCAGCCCCAGCATTTT
TRBJ2-6 TRBD1 TRBV27 . CASSPRGSGANVLTF TGTGCCAGCAGTCCCAGGGGGTCTGGGGCCAACGTCCTGACTTTC
TRBJ2-7 . TRBV18 . CASSPSDYYEQYF TGTGCCAGCTCACCGTCCGACTATTACGAGCAGTACTTC
TRBJ2-5 TRBD1 TRBV4-2 . CASSQDRTGRETQYF TGTGCCAGCAGCCAAGACAGGACAGGGAGGGAGACCCAGTACTTC
TRBJ2-5 TRBD2 TRBV7-2 . CASSSRTSVGETQYF TGTGCCAGCAGCTCCAGGACTAGCGTTGGAGAGACCCAGTACTTC
TRBJ1-5 TRBD1 TRBV4-3 . CASSQDRAQPQHF TGCGCCAGCAGCCAGGACAGGGCACAGCCCCAGCATTTT
TRBJ2-1 TRBD2 TRBV3-1/TRBV3-2 . CASSQDSGRYNEQFF TGTGCCAGCAGCCAAGACAGCGGGAGGTACAATGAGCAGTTCTTC
TRBJ2-5 . TRBV6-5 few CASRGGRSLVGNQYF TGTGCCAGCAGGGGGGGGCGTTCGTTGGTGGGAAACCAGTACTTC
TRBJ1-1 . TRBV2 few CASGVRLTGNTEAFF TGTGCCAGCGGTGTCCGGTTGACAGGGAACACTGAAGCTTTCTTT
TRBJ2-1 . TRBV25-1 . CASRLTANNEQFF TGTGCCAGCAGGTTAACCGCGAACAATGAGCAGTTCTTC
TRBJ2-2 TRBD2 TRBV7-6 . CASSLWEREGSGELFF TGTGCCAGCAGCTTGTGGGAACGGGAGGGCTCCGGGGAGCTGTTTTTT
TRBJ1-4 TRBD1 TRBV7-2 . CASKGTAQNEKLFF TGTGCCAGTAAGGGGACAGCCCAAAATGAAAAACTGTTTTTT
TRBJ1-1 TRBD1 TRBV3-1/TRBV3-2 once CASSPGDRASEAFF TGTGCCAGCAGCCCAGGAGACAGGGCCTCTGAAGCTTTCTTT
TRBJ2-7 TRBD1 TRBV6-5 . CASSSGQGSYEQYF TGTGCCAGCAGTTCCGGACAGGGATCCTACGAGCAGTACTTC
TRBJ1-2 . TRBV6-5 . CASKRNYGYTF TGTGCCAGCAAGAGGAACTATGGCTACACCTTC